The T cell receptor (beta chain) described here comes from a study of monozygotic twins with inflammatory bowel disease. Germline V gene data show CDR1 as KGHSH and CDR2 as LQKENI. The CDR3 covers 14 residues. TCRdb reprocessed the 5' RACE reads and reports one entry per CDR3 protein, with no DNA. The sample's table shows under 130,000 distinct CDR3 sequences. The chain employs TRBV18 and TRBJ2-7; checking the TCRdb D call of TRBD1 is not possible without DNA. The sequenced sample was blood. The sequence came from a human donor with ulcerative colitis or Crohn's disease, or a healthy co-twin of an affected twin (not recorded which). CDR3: CASSPQPSGTEQYF. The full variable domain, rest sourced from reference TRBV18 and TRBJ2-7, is NAGVMQNPRHLVRRRGQEARLRCSPMKGHSHVYWYRQLPEEGLKFMVYLQKENIIDESGMPKERFSAEFPKEGPSILRIQQVVRGDSAAYFCASSPQPSGTEQYFGPGTRLTVT.